The 7 T cell receptor beta chains below were found in one sample sequenced in a study of T cell repertoires in cytomegalovirus infection. For these TCRs, the target antigens are not known. TCRdb analysed the reads with MiXCR anew, one entry per CDR3 protein. The sample lists a few hundred thousand distinct CDR3 sequences; 40% were seen once. The specimen comprised cultured PBMCs, sampled from culture after CMV antigen stimulation. The receptors shown here come from a human donor in good health (CMV status not recorded). Some clones in this sample may be carry-over from other donors' samples.

The chain employs TRBV4-2 and TRBJ2-3; D might be TRBD1 or TRBD2, each matching 6 bases. Germline V CDR1 and CDR2: LGHNA, YNFKEQ. CDR3 length equals 17 residues. With 1 base removed from V and 5 bases from J, the gap between germline ends came to 19 bases. DNA for the CDR3: TGTGCCAGCAGCCAAGGAGGTTACCGGGGGCGGGGAGATACGCAGTATTTT. This gives the protein CASSQGGYRGRGDTQYF.

V gene TRBV6-6 combines with J gene TRBJ2-7; weak D call: TRBD2 (7 bases). Trimming removed 4 bases at V and 5 bases at J, with 15 bases between. Germline V lookup: CDR1 MNHNY, CDR2 SVGAGI (reference sequence). The CDR3 covers 14 residues. In DNA, the CDR3 is TGTGCCAGCAGTTTGGGGGGGCCGATAAACGAGCAGTACTTC. It codes for CASSLGGPINEQYF.

This clonotype was seen more than once but under ten times. The chain is built from TRBV7-9 and TRBJ2-1, with TRBD1 as a possible D gene (6 bases). V lost 7 bases, J lost 0 bases, and 13 bases lay in between. From germline, CDR1 is SEHNR and CDR2 FQNEAQ (reference sequence). The CDR3 is made up of 15 amino acids. The CDR3: CASNPGTYSYNEQFF. DNA for the CDR3: TGTGCCAGCAACCCAGGGACATACTCCTACAATGAGCAGTTCTTC.

Ten or more counts support this clonotype. The chain couples TRBV7-2 to TRBJ2-1, with 11 bases identical to TRBD2. The CDR3 runs to 22 residues. V lost 5 bases to trimming and J lost 4 bases; unmatched junction nucleotides: 25. Looked up from germline, CDR1 is SGHTA and CDR2 is FQGNSA. CDR3 coding DNA: TGTGCCAGCAGCCGCTTGGGCGTGAGTGTGGCCCTTACTAGCGGGAGTTACAATGAGCAGTTCTTC. This translates into CASSRLGVSVALTSGSYNEQFF.

This chain connects TRBV5-6 to TRBJ2-3; tentative D call: TRBD2 (5 bases). Germline V gene data show CDR1 as SGHDT and CDR2 as YYEEEE. The CDR3 totals 15 residues. Trimming shortened V by 7 bases and J by 0 bases, and 15 bases separated the two germline ends. CDR3 nucleotide sequence: TGTGCCAGCGGCGTAGGGAGCTTTAGCACAGATACGCAGTATTTT. It encodes CASGVGSFSTDTQYF.

This rearrangement joins TRBV6-5 to TRBJ1-1; 9 bases agree with TRBD1. The CDR3 loop spans 16 amino acids. The germline V gene has CDR1 MNHEY and CDR2 SVGAGI. After removal of 2 bases from V and 6 bases from J, the junction contained 10 bases not matched to a gene. DNA for the CDR3: TGTGCCAGCAGTTACACCTACGGACAGGGGAGCGCTGAAGCTTTCTTT. It encodes CASSYTYGQGSAEAFF.

This clonotype has a handful of counts. The J gene is TRBJ1-6, the V gene TRBV20-1; possible D gene TRBD1, 6 bases. The CDR3 has 15 amino acids. The V and J ends lost 2 bases and 5 bases respectively, with 13 bases between them. Germline CDR1 DFQATT, CDR2 SNEGSKA (reference sequence). The CDR3 coding sequence is TGCAGTGCTAGAACCGTGGGGGCCCATAATTCACCCCTCCACTTT. Translated, it gives CSARTVGAHNSPLHF.